Sequencing of this TCR beta chain was carried out in a study of T cell responses to AZD1222 COVID-19 vaccine. Germline values: CDR1 MNHEY, CDR2 SMNVEV (reference sequence). The CDR3 consists of 14 residues. The V segment lost 10 bases and the J segment 2 bases; nucleotides outside the gene matches: 6. The repertoire was sequenced with immunoSEQ multiplex PCR; TCRdb's copy has only in-frame clones and lacks some. The sample yields around 110,000 clones, 85% to 95% seen once. The sample was peripheral blood, taken 28 days after the second AZD1222 dose. The clonotype originates from an adult who received the AZD1222 COVID-19 vaccine. The chain joins TRBV27 to TRBJ2-3; 10 bases fit TRBD2. The CDR3 DNA reads TGTGCCACCCGGGGACTAGCGAACACAGATACGCAGTATTTT. Amino acids: CATRGLANTDTQYF.